This T cell receptor beta chain appears in the sequencing data of a study of radiation and T cells in renal cell carcinoma. Study context: Nephrectomy followed 15 Gy stereotactic body radiation by 4 weeks.

This sample's time point: baseline pretreatment blood. Treatment: 15 Gy SBRT to primary tumor, nephrectomy 4 weeks later. After SBRT, blood was collected at 2 and 4 weeks, plus baseline. Profiled with immunoSEQ multiplex PCR; TCRdb holds only in-frame clones, not every one. Here the sample spans about 160,000 clones, about nine tenths being singletons. This TCR came from a woman in her seventies with renal cell carcinoma. The sequencing here drew on blood, taken from a patient whose treatment included radiotherapy and nephrectomy.

In DNA form, the CDR3 reads TGTGCCAGCAGAGGCCTAGTAGGAGAGACCCAGTACTTC. Its translation is CASRGLVGETQYF. J is TRBJ2-5 and V is TRBV6-1, with unresolved D. The V end was cut by 6 bases, the J end by 4 bases, with 12 bases between. Germline loops: CDR1 MNHNS, CDR2 SASEGT. The CDR3 runs 13 residues.